The table lists the clone carrying this T cell receptor beta chain with a few counts. The antigen is undetermined. It was with 60 Vbeta and 13 Jbeta primers that the PCR ran. Some clones are missing from TCRdb's copy, which holds only in-frame ones; the method was immunoSEQ multiplex PCR. The data contain about 64,000 clones, around 77% of them singletons. The data originate from a study of cytomegalovirus exposure and HLA in healthy donors. Study-wide results and limits: In a later analysis, TCR beta V- and J-gene trimming showed a link to a missense DCLRE1C variant. The dataset shows that most TCR sequences were rare, while some public TCRs occurred in many donors.

V shed 6 bases, J shed 1 base, and the junction held 7 bases outside the gene matches. CDR1 and CDR2 (germline): SGHVS, FNYEAQ. The CDR3 contains 16 residues. The sample consisted of PBMCs. This sequence originates from a male donor in good health and CMV-seropositive. The chain joins TRBV7-6 to TRBJ1-1, with 11 bases matching TRBD1. The CDR3 DNA reads TGTGCCAGCAGACCCGGGACAGGGGGAAAGAACACTGAAGCTTTCTTT. Translated, it gives CASRPGTGGKNTEAFF.